The present entry profiles one T cell receptor (beta chain) with its context. Its specificity is not known. Trimming took 6 bases from V and 2 from J, leaving 13 bases between them. Per germline, CDR1 KGHSH and CDR2 LQKENI. The CDR3 length is 14 residues. Once RNA had been extracted, it was reverse transcribed into cDNA to act as the sequencing template. Assay: immunoSEQ multiplex PCR; the TCRdb copy retains only in-frame clones and omits some. Of some 130,000 clones detected, around 49% appear once; the ten largest clones hold about 17%. This sample is part of a study of CD8+ T cells in alopecia areata. Study information: Administration of oral tofacitinib to treated patients was at 5 to 10 mg twice daily. Once tofacitinib had been taken for 6 to 18 months, 6 months off drug followed. Findings of the study overall: Sequence data from scalp samples additionally include resident alphabeta T cells of normal skin. The study found higher clonality in lesional than normal scalp, especially in alopecia totalis/universalis.

Sequenced material: CD8+ T cells sorted from blood, taken at week 0. The sequence came from a human donor with alopecia areata. This chain joins TRBV18 and TRBJ1-2; the D gene is possibly TRBD1 (5 bases). The CDR3 nucleotides are TGTGCCAGCTCTAGCGGGGACTTAAACTATGGCTACACCTTC. Translating gives CASSSGDLNYGYTF.